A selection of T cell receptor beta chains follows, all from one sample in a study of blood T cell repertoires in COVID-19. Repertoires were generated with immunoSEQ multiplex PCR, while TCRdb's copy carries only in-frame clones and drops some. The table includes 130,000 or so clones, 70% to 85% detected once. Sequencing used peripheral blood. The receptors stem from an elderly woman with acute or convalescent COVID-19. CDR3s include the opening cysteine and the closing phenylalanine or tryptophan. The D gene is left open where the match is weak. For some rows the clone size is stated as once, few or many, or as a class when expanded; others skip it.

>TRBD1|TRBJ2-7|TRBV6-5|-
CASSYGQGSYEQYF
TGTGCCAGCAGTTACGGACAGGGGAGCTACGAGCAGTACTTC
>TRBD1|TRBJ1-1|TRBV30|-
CARSDRANTEAFF
TGTGCCAGATCGGACAGGGCAAACACTGAAGCTTTCTTT
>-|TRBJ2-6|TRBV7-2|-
CASTPPGRAGANVLTF
TGTGCCAGCACCCCACCGGGCAGGGCTGGGGCCAACGTCCTGACTTTC
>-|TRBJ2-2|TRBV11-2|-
CASSLVGGDYTGELFF
TGTGCCAGCAGCTTAGTAGGCGGGGACTACACCGGGGAGCTGTTTTTT
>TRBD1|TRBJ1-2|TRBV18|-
CASSPRDSPTYGYTF
TGTGCCAGCTCACCGAGGGACAGCCCCACTTATGGCTACACCTTC
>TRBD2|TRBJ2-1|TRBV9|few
CASSVLAGASYNEQFF
TGTGCCAGCAGCGTACTAGCGGGGGCCTCCTACAATGAGCAGTTCTTC
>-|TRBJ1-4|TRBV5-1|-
CASSSLGRATNEKLFF
TGCGCCAGCAGCTCGCTGGGGAGAGCAACTAATGAAAAACTGTTTTTT
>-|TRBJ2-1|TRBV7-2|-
CASSLGGHNEQFF
TGTGCCAGCAGCTTAGGCGGCCACAATGAGCAGTTCTTC
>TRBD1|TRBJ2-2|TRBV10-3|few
CASRTGGVTGELFF
TGTGCCAGCCGGACAGGGGGCGTCACCGGGGAGCTGTTTTTT
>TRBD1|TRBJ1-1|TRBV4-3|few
CASSQDGTGGWTEAFF
TGCGCCAGCAGCCAAGATGGGACAGGGGGCTGGACTGAAGCTTTCTTT
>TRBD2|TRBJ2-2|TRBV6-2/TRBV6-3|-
CASSQSEGLAGGNTGELFF
TGTGCCAGCAGCCAAAGCGAAGGACTAGCGGGGGGGAACACCGGGGAGCTGTTTTTT
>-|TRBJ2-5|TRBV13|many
CASSGQQVVGETQYF
TGTGCCAGCAGCGGACAACAGGTGGTGGGGGAGACCCAGTACTTC
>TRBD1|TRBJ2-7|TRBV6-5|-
CASSYPRGHEQYF
TGTGCCAGCAGTTACCCGAGGGGGCACGAGCAGTACTTC
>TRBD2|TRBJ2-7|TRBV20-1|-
CSASSGLAYEQYF
TGCAGTGCTAGTAGTGGACTAGCCTACGAGCAGTACTTC
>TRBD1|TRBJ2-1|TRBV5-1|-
CASSRNRGSGNNEQFF
TGCGCCAGCAGCAGGAACAGGGGATCTGGGAACAATGAGCAGTTCTTC
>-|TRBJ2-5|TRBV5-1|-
CASSLARGAGQETQYF
TGCGCCAGCAGCTTGGCCCGGGGGGCCGGCCAAGAGACCCAGTACTTC
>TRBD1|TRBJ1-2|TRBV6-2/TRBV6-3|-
CASSQLRTGRRDYGYTF
TGTGCCAGCAGCCAACTCCGGACAGGCCGGAGGGACTATGGCTACACCTTC
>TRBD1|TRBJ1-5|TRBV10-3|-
CAISEGQANQPQHF
TGTGCCATCAGTGAGGGACAGGCCAATCAGCCCCAGCATTTT
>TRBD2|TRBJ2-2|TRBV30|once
CAWEAGGVTGELFF
TGTGCCTGGGAAGCGGGGGGCGTCACCGGGGAGCTGTTTTTT
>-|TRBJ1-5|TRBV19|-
CASSIHQGSNQPQHF
TGTGCCAGTAGTATACACCAGGGAAGCAATCAGCCCCAGCATTTT
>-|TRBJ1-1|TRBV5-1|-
CASSLVMNTEAFF
TGCGCCAGCAGCTTGGTAATGAACACTGAAGCTTTCTTT
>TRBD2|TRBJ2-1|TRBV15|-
CATSRDALGGNEQFF
TGTGCCACCAGCAGAGACGCTCTGGGGGGGAATGAGCAGTTCTTC